This TCR beta chain was captured by sequencing in a study of T cell responses to AZD1222 COVID-19 vaccine. This clone was recorded only once. Its antigen is not identified. The table came from immunoSEQ multiplex PCR; TCRdb's copy has only in-frame clones and leaves some out. This table holds 100,000 to 150,000 clones, about 82% found once. General observations from the study: The donors showed a predominance of white British ancestry and of females, with possible underestimation of clonal diversity.

The receptor comes from an adult who received the AZD1222 COVID-19 vaccine. The sample was peripheral blood, taken 28 days after the second AZD1222 dose.

The CDR3, as DNA: TGTGCCAGCAGCCCTATGGTAAACACTGAAGCTTTCTTT. Its protein product is CASSPMVNTEAFF. The genes are TRBV5-4 and TRBJ1-1; no reliable D call. V dropped 4 bases and J dropped 2 bases, with 9 bases sitting between them. Germline V gives CDR1 SGHNT, CDR2 YYREEE (reference sequence). The CDR3 length is 13 residues.